These T cell receptor beta chains were read from a single sample in a study of T cells in Graves' hyperthyroidism and ophthalmopathy. TCRdb called the multiplex PCR reads again in MiXCR, with one record for every CDR3 protein. The sample includes a few hundred thousand distinct CDR3 sequences, roughly 19% of them seen just once. The sequenced material came from blood. These receptors came from a man aged 45-65 years with Graves' ophthalmopathy. CDR3s include the opening cysteine and the closing phenylalanine or tryptophan. D genes are given only for firm matches. Only some rows state a clone size, as once, few, many or a class for expanded clones.

clone_size j_call d_call v_call cdr3_nt cdr3_aa
many TRBJ1-5 TRBD1 TRBV28 TGTGCCAGCAGGCGGGGACAGGGAGACAATCAGCCCCAGCATTTT CASRRGQGDNQPQHF
many TRBJ2-4 - TRBV7-2 TGTGCCAGCAGCTTAGGGGGGGTAGCTTCAAACATTCAGTACTTC CASSLGGVASNIQYF
once TRBJ2-2 TRBD2 TRBV20-1 TGCAGTGCTTATAGCGGGAGGATATCCGGGGAGCTGTTTTTT CSAYSGRISGELFF
- TRBJ2-2 - TRBV3-1 TGTGCCAGCAGCCCCTTGACTCCCAACACCGGGGAGCTGTTTTTT CASSPLTPNTGELFF
- TRBJ1-2 - TRBV9 TGTGCCAGCAGCGTAGGACTGGGTGAGGGCGGCTACACCTTC CASSVGLGEGGYTF
many TRBJ2-5 - TRBV5-5 TGTGCCAGCAGTCCCGTGGATGGCCAAGCGACCCAGTACTTC CASSPVDGQATQYF
- TRBJ1-2 - TRBV29-1 TGCAGCGTTCAGACCAGTGGCTACACCTTC CSVQTSGYTF
many TRBJ2-3 TRBD1 TRBV7-8 TGTGCCAGCAGCCCAGGACAGGACCTCACAGATACGCAGTATTTT CASSPGQDLTDTQYF
- TRBJ2-4 - TRBV6-1 TGTGCCAGCAGTGCGGGGGCCAAAAACATTCAGTACTTC CASSAGAKNIQYF
- TRBJ1-5 - TRBV24-1 TGTGCCAGTCACAGGGCCGGTCAGCCCCAGCATTTT CASHRAGQPQHF
many TRBJ2-7 TRBD1 TRBV7-2 TGTGCCAGCAGTTCCAGGGGACAGGGGAAGCAGTACTTC CASSSRGQGKQYF
- TRBJ2-7 TRBD1 TRBV2 TGTGCCAGCAGTTCCTCTGCGACAGGGGCGCAGACCCGCGAGCAGTGCTTC CASSSSATGAQTREQCF
- TRBJ1-1 - TRBV9 TGTGCCAGCAGCGTAGATCAGGGAAACACTGAAGCTTTCTTT CASSVDQGNTEAFF
- TRBJ2-3 TRBD1 TRBV6-2/TRBV6-3 TGTGCCAGCAGTTTAAAACCGGGACAGGGCTCAGATACGCAGTATTTT CASSLKPGQGSDTQYF
few TRBJ1-1 TRBD1 TRBV19 TGTGCCAGTAGTTCCCAACCGCAGGGGGTCACTGAAGCTTTCTTT CASSSQPQGVTEAFF
- TRBJ2-1 TRBD2 TRBV28 TGTGCCAGCAGAGCGGGGTACTACAATGAGCAGTTCTTC CASRAGYYNEQFF
many TRBJ2-5 - TRBV20-1 TGCAGTGCTAGAGACCGCGGGGCGGAGGAGACCCAGTACTTC CSARDRGAEETQYF
few TRBJ2-1 - TRBV6-1 TGTGCCAGCAGTGAATACGGACAGACTTTCAATGAGCAGTTCTTC CASSEYGQTFNEQFF
once TRBJ2-4 - TRBV6-1 TGTGCCAGCAGCGTGGGAGCCAAAAACATTCAGTACTTC CASSVGAKNIQYF
few TRBJ2-7 - TRBV20-1 TGCAGTGCTAGCATACTAGGGGAGCAGTACTTC CSASILGEQYF
many TRBJ1-2 TRBD1 TRBV6-1 TGTGCCAGCAGTTCCACAGGGGGCGGTAACTATGGCTACACCTTC CASSSTGGGNYGYTF
- TRBJ1-5 - TRBV9 TGTGCCAGCAGCCCCGAGCCACGCAATCAGCCCCAGCATTTT CASSPEPRNQPQHF
many TRBJ1-5 - TRBV10-1 TGCGCCACCGCCCTGGGAGGTTCCCAGCATTTT CATALGGSQHF
- TRBJ2-7 TRBD2 TRBV5-6 TGTGCCAGCGGCTTGGGGACTAGCGGGAGCGGGCAGTACTTC CASGLGTSGSGQYF
- TRBJ2-7 - TRBV5-4 TGTGCCAGCAGCCTCAACGGACTTGACTACGAGCAGTACTTC CASSLNGLDYEQYF
many TRBJ2-5 TRBD2 TRBV20-1 TGCAGTGCCAGTAATCTAGCGGGAGTACAAGAGACCCAGTACTTC CSASNLAGVQETQYF
- TRBJ2-1 TRBD2 TRBV24-1 TGTGCCACCAGTGATTTTAGCGGGAGCGGCAATGAGCAGTTCTTC CATSDFSGSGNEQFF
many TRBJ2-7 - TRBV28 TGTGCCAGCAGTTTAGGGGCGGGGGCGGGTGGCGAGCAGTACTTC CASSLGAGAGGEQYF
many TRBJ2-5 TRBD2 TRBV18 TGTGCCAGCTCACCACCAAAGCGGGAGTCCCCCTCTGATTTGCAGACCCAGTACTTC CASSPPKRESPSDLQTQYF